The clone carrying this T cell receptor beta chain was seen only once. Its antigen is still unknown. This specimen comes from a study of shared clonotypes between healthy human individuals. Findings and caveats of the study: At large depth, rarefaction still showed sorted-subset sequencing to be incomplete.

From germline, CDR1 is SGHNT and CDR2 YENEEA. The CDR3 extends over 15 amino acids. Trimming took 7 bases from V and 8 from J, leaving 21 bases between them. The authors distributed each subset's genomic DNA evenly over several immunoSEQ plates. Libraries were prepared by immunoSEQ multiplex PCR; TCRdb keeps only in-frame clonotypes and omits some of them. This table has about 820,000 clones, around 92% appearing once. CD45RO-negative, CCR7-positively selected cells formed the naive CD8 fraction, excluding terminally differentiated effector memory CD45RA+ cells. Material: naive CD8+ T cells sorted from blood. The chain employs TRBV11-3 and TRBJ2-4; the D is unclear. The source of this sequence is a young man in good health. The CDR3 DNA follows: TGTGCCAGCAACACCCAAGTCCTCTCCTGGTACATTCAGTACTTC. Translating it yields CASNTQVLSWYIQYF.